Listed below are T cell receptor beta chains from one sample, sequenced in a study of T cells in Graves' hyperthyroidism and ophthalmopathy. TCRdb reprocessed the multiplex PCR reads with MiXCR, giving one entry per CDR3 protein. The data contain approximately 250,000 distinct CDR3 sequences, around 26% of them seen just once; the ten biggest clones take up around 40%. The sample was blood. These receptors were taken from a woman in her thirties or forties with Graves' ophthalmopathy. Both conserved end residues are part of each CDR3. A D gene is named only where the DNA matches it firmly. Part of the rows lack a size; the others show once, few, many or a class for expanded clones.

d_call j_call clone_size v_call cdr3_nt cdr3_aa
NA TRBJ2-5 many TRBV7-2 TGTGCCAGCGGATTTTACTTTTCGGAGACCCAGTACTTC CASGFYFSETQYF
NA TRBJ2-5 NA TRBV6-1 TGTGCCAGCAGCCAGGACAGCCGTCAAGAGACCCAGTACTTC CASSQDSRQETQYF
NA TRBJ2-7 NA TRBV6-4 TGTGCCAGCAGGGGACATTTCTACGAGCAGTACTTC CASRGHFYEQYF
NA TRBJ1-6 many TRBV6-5 TGTGCCAGCAGTTACACGGACAGTCTTAATTCACCCCTCCACTTT CASSYTDSLNSPLHF
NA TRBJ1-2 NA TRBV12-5 TGTGCTAGTGGTATCAACACCTATGGCTACACCTTC CASGINTYGYTF
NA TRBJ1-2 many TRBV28 TGTGCCAGCAGTTCCCAATCGGGGGTGGGTGGCTACACCTTC CASSSQSGVGGYTF
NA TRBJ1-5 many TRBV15 TGTGCCACCAGCAGAGATCTAGGGAATCAGCCCCAGCATTTT CATSRDLGNQPQHF
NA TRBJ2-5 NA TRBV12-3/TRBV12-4 TGTGCCAGCAGTTTAGCTAGCATTGAGACCCAGTACTTC CASSLASIETQYF
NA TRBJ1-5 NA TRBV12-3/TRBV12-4 TGTGCCAGCAGCTACGACCCAGGGGTAGCGAATCAGCCCCAGCATTTT CASSYDPGVANQPQHF
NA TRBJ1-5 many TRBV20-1 TGCAGTGCTAGAGATCGGATGGGCAATCAGCCCCAGCATTTT CSARDRMGNQPQHF
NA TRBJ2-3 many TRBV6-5 TGTGCCAGCAGCAACTTCTTTAGCACAGATACGCAGTATTTT CASSNFFSTDTQYF
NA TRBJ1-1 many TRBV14 TGTGCCAGCAGCCAGGACCGCCATAGCACTGAAGCTTTCTTT CASSQDRHSTEAFF
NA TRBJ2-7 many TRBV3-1 TGTGCCAGCAGCCAGGGAGGGGGTGGCTACGAGCAGTACTTC CASSQGGGGYEQYF
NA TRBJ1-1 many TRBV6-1 TGTGCCAGCAGTCAGCACGGTCAGGCTGTGGACACTGAAGCTTTCTTT CASSQHGQAVDTEAFF
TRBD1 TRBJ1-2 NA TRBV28 TGTGCCGGAGGCCCAGGGGGCTACATCTATGGCTACACCTTC CAGGPGGYIYGYTF
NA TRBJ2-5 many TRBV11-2 TGTGCCAGCAGCTTAGAGCGCTACCTTCAAGAGACCCAGTACTTC CASSLERYLQETQYF
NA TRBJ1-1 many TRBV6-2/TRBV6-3 TGTGCCAGCAGCCTACGACAGGTCTGGAACACTGAAGCTTTCTTT CASSLRQVWNTEAFF
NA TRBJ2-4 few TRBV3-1 TGTGCCAGCAGCTTGCGTGGGACCTACAAAAACATTCAGTACTTC CASSLRGTYKNIQYF
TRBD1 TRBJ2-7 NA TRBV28 TGTGCCAGCACCCGTGGGCACAGGGGGCTTGGCGAGCAGTACTTC CASTRGHRGLGEQYF
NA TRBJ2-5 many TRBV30 TGTGCCTGGAGTGGACTACAGTACCAAGAGACCCAGTACTTC CAWSGLQYQETQYF
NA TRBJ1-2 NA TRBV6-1 TGTGCCAGCAGTGGCTTAGGAGGGTATGGCTACACCTTC CASSGLGGYGYTF
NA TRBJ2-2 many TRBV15 TGTGCCACCAGCGCCCGGGCTCCGGACACCGGGGAGCTGTTTTTT CATSARAPDTGELFF
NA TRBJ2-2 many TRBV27 TGTGCCAGCAGTCCTAAGGGGGGCGCGGGCGGGGAGCTGTTTTTT CASSPKGGAGGELFF
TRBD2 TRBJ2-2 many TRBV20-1 TGCAGTGCTAGAGACCGAAGTAGCGGGAGGGCTAGGGACACCGGGGAGCTGTTTTTT CSARDRSSGRARDTGELFF
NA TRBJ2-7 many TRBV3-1 TGTGCCAGCAGTCAAGACCGGTTATTCTCCTACGAGCAGTACTTC CASSQDRLFSYEQYF
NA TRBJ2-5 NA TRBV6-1 TGTGCCAGCAGCCCCCTCGGGGCGGGCCAGCAAGAGACCCAGTACTTC CASSPLGAGQQETQYF
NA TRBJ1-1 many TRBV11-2 TGTGCCAGCAGCGCTCGGGGGTGGGGCAACACTGAAGCTTTCTTT CASSARGWGNTEAFF
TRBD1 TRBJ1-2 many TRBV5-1 TGCGCCAGCAGCAAGGGACAGGCCTTCTATGGCTACACCTTC CASSKGQAFYGYTF
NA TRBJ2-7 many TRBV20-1 TGCAGTGCTAGAGGACTAGAAAAAACCTACGAGCAGTACTTC CSARGLEKTYEQYF
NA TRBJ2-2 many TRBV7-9 TGTGCCAGCAACCCAGGGGACGCGAACACCGGGGAGCTGTTTTTT CASNPGDANTGELFF
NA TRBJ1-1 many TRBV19 TGTGCCAGCTCCTCCCGGGTCGGTGAAGCTTTCTTT CASSSRVGEAFF
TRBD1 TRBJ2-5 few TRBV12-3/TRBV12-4 TGTGCCAGCAGTGGACAGGGGGTCCAAGAGACCCAGTACTTC CASSGQGVQETQYF
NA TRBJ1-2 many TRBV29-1 TGCAGCGCCCTTGACGACCCGAACTATGGCTACACCTTC CSALDDPNYGYTF
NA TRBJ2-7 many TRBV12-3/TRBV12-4 TGTGCCAGCAGTTTAGCGGACACCCAGGACTACGAGCAGTACTTC CASSLADTQDYEQYF
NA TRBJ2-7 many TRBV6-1 TGTGCCAGCAGCACAAGGGGGGACTCCTACGAGCAGTACTTC CASSTRGDSYEQYF
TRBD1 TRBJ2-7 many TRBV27 TGTGCCAGCAGTTTCGGGACAGGGGGGAACGAGCAGTACTTC CASSFGTGGNEQYF
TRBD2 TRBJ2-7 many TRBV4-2 TGTGCCAGCAGCCTCCCGACTAGCGGGAAAAGTTACGAGCAGTACTTC CASSLPTSGKSYEQYF
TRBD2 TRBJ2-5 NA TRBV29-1 TGCAGCGTTGTCTCCGATGGACTAGCGGGAGTAGAGACCCAGTACTTC CSVVSDGLAGVETQYF
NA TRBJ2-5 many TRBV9 TGTGCCAGCAGCGTAGGATCAGGGGGGGAGACCCAGTACTTC CASSVGSGGETQYF
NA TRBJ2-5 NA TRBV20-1 TGCAGTGCCACGGTAGAGGGGGAGACCCAGTACTTC CSATVEGETQYF
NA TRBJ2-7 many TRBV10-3 TGTGCCATCAGCCACGACCGGGACACCTCCTACGAGCAGTACTTC CAISHDRDTSYEQYF